The 9 T cell receptor beta chains below all came from one sample that was sequenced in a study of beta chain features in type 1 diabetes. General observations from the study: Patients with Type 1 diabetes showed moderately but significantly shorter TCRB CDR3s in all four CD4+ subsets.

Their specific antigens are unknown. As every portion of the isolated RNA was reverse transcribed, the sequencing read expressed TCRB transcripts. Produced via immunoSEQ multiplex PCR; TCRdb's table is partial and in-frame only. The sample records 600,000 or so clones, around 15% being singletons. The sample comprised naive CD4+ T cells from blood. Source of these receptors: a man between 18 and 35 years old with type 1 diabetes.

The chain couples TRBV15 to TRBJ1-2; TRBD1 might be the D (6 bases). V was trimmed by 1 base and J by 2 bases, leaving 17 bases between them. There are 17 residues in the CDR3. Germline CDR1 reads LNHNV; CDR2 reads YYDKDF (reference sequence). CDR3 protein: CATSRVDTGGGNYGYTF. CDR3 sequence (DNA): TGTGCCACCAGCAGAGTGGATACGGGAGGGGGAAACTATGGCTACACCTTC.

This clone was seen only a few times. The V call is TRBV4-1, the J call TRBJ1-2; tentatively, D is TRBD1 (5 bases). CDR1 is MGHRA and CDR2 is YSYEKL in the germline V gene. V dropped 4 bases and J dropped 0 bases, with 15 bases sitting between them. The CDR3 loop spans 16 amino acids. The CDR3 region is CASSLTGTESNYGYTF. The CDR3 DNA sequence: TGCGCCAGCAGCCTAACCGGGACGGAGTCTAACTATGGCTACACCTTC.

This clone was counted a few times. The chain carries TRBV2 and TRBJ2-6, with no clear D. Germline assignment: CDR1 SNHLY and CDR2 FYNNEI. The CDR3 spans 13 residues. V was clipped by 6 bases and J by 4 bases, with 7 bases between them. CDR3 DNA sequence: TGTGCCAGCAGCCCCCCCGGGGCCAACGTCCTGACTTTC. It encodes CASSPPGANVLTF.

This clone was observed a handful of times. The V gene is TRBV28, the J gene TRBJ2-3; 9 bases are a match to TRBD1. The CDR3 loop spans 17 amino acids. Germline V gene data show CDR1 as MDHEN and CDR2 as SYDVKM. Unmatched junction bases numbered 7, after V lost 3 bases and J lost 0 bases. The CDR3 reads CASSFLWGQGSTDTQYF. CDR3 nucleotides: TGTGCCAGCAGTTTTCTCTGGGGACAGGGCAGCACAGATACGCAGTATTTT.

This clone was detected only a few times. The chain couples TRBV6-5 to TRBJ1-5; 8 bases line up with TRBD1. This CDR3 has 14 amino acids. V shed 3 bases and J 6 bases; nucleotides not matched to a gene: 4. CDR1 is MNHEY, CDR2 SVGAGI, per germline. As DNA, the CDR3 is TGTGCCAGCAGTTATTCAGGGGGCGGTCAGCCCCAGCATTTT. Its translation: CASSYSGGGQPQHF.

The chain links TRBV5-4 to TRBJ1-1, with 9 bases lining up with TRBD1. This CDR3 spans 14 amino acids. Germline V lookup: CDR1 SGHNT, CDR2 YYREEE (reference sequence). J lost 5 bases, V lost 4 bases, and 6 bases had no gene match. The CDR3 DNA follows: TGTGCCAGCAGCCGGACAGGGGAATGGACTGAAGCTTTCTTT. It codes for CASSRTGEWTEAFF.

The chain joins TRBV19 to TRBJ1-2; TRBD1 matches at 7 bases. This CDR3 spans 11 amino acids. Per the germline V gene, CDR1 is LNHDA and CDR2 is SQIVND (reference sequence). Written as DNA, the CDR3 is TGTGCAGCGGGACAGAACTATGGCTACACCTTC. Translating gives CAAGQNYGYTF.

The V and J genes are TRBV7-9 and TRBJ2-7, with TRBD1 as a possible D gene (6 bases). The CDR3 covers 14 residues. Germline CDR1 SEHNR, CDR2 FQNEAQ (reference sequence). V was trimmed by 5 bases and J by 0 bases, leaving 11 bases between them. Here the CDR3 DNA reads TGTGCCAGCAGCAGCCGGGACATCTCCTACGAGCAGTACTTC. It codes for CASSSRDISYEQYF.

This CDR3 reads CAWSPRTGNEKLFF. Here the CDR3 DNA reads TGTGCCTGGAGTCCCCGGACAGGGAATGAAAAACTGTTTTTT. The chain links TRBV30 to TRBJ1-4, with 8 bases lining up with TRBD1. Germline V gene data show CDR1 as GTSNPN and CDR2 as SVGIG (reference sequence). The junction had 4 bases not matched to a gene; V was cut back by 2 bases and J by 5 bases. CDR3 length: 14 amino acids.